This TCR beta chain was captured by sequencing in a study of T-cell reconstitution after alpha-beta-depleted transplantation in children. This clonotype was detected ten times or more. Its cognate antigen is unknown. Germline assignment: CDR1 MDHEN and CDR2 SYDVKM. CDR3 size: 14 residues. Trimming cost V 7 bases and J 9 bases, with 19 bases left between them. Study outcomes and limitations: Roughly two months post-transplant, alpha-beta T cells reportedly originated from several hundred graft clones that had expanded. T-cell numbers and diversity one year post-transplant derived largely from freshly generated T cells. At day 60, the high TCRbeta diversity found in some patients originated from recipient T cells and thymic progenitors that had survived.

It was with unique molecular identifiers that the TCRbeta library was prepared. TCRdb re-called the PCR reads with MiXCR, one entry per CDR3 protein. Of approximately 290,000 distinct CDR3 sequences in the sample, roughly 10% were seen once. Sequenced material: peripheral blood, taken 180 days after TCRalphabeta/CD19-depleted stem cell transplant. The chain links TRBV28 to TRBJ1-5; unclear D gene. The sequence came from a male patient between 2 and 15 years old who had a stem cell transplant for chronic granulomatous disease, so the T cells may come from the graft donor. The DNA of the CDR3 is TGTGCCAGCAATACAGCCGACGGCCGGAGGCCCCAGCATTTT. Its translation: CASNTADGRRPQHF.